This TCR beta chain was recorded in a study of shared clonotypes between healthy human individuals. Assay used: immunoSEQ multiplex PCR; TCRdb lists only in-frame clones, some missing. The repertoire includes some 2,100,000 clones, about 94% of them detected once, and more than 0.1% sits in the top ten. Between the trimmed V and J ends, which lost 2 bases and 7 bases, there was a span of 8 bases. This CDR3 region has 12 residues. Germline CDR1 SGHDN, CDR2 FVKESK. Input material: naive CD4+ T cells sorted from blood. Subset meaning: CD45RA+ positively selected. V and J are TRBV14 and TRBJ1-2; D perhaps matches TRBD1 (6 bases). This receptor was obtained from a man younger than 30 in good health. CDR3 protein: CASSQTGSGYTF. As DNA, the CDR3 is TGTGCCAGCAGCCAAACAGGGTCTGGCTACACCTTC.